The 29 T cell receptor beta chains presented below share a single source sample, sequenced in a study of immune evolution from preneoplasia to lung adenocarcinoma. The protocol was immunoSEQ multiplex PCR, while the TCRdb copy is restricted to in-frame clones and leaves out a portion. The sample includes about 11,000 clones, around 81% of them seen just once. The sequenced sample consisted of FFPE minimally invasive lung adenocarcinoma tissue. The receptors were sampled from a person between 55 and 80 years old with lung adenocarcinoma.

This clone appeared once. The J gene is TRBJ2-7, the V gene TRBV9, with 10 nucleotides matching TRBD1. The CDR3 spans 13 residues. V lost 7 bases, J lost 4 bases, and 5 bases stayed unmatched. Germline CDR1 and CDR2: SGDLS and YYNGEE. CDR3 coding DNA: TGTGCCAGCTCCGGACAGGGGGGATACGAGCAGTACTTC. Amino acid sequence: CASSGQGGYEQYF. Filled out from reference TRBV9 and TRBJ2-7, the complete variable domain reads DSGVTQTPKHLITATGQRVTLRCSPRSGDLSVYWYQQSLDQGLQFLIQYYNGEERAKGNILERFSAQQFPDLHSELNLSSLELGDSALYFCASSGQGGYEQYFGPGTRLTVT.

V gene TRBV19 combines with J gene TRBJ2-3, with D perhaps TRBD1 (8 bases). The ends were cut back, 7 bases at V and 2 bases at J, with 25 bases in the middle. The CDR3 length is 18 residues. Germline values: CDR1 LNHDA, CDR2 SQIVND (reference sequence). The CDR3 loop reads CASNDRGGFSEYTDTQYF. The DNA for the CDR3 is TGTGCCAGTAATGACAGGGGAGGGTTCTCCGAATACACAGATACGCAGTATTTT.

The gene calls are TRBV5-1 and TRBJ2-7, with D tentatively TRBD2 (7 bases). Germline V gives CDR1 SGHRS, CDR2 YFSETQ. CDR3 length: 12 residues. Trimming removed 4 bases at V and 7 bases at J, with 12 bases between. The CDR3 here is CASSAGAREQYF. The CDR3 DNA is TGCGCCAGCAGCGCGGGGGCGCGTGAGCAGTACTTC.

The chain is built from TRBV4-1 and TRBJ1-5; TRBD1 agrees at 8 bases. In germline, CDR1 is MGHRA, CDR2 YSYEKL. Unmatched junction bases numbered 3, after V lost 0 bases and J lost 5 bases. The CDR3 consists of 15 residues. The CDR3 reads CASSQEDRGHQPQHF. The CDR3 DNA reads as TGCGCCAGCAGCCAAGAAGACAGGGGCCATCAGCCCCAGCATTTT.

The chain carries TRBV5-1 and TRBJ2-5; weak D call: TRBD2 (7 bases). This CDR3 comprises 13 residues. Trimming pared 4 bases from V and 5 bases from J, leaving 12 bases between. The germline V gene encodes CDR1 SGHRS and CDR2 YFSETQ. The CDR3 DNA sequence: TGCGCCAGCAGCAGGGGGGGGCTTGAGACCCAGTACTTC. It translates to CASSRGGLETQYF.

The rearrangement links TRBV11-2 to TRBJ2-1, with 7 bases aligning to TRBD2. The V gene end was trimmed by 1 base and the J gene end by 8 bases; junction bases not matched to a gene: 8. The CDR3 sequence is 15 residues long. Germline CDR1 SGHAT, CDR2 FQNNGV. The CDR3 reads CASSLVGAGSDEQFF. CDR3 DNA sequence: TGTGCCAGCAGCTTAGTCGGAGCGGGGAGCGATGAGCAGTTCTTC.

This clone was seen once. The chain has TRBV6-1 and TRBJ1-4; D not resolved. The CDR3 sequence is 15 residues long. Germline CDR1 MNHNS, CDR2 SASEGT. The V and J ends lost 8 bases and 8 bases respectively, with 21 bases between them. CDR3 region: CASAYPGREGEKLFF. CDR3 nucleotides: TGTGCCAGCGCCTACCCTGGGAGGGAAGGGGAAAAACTGTTTTTT.

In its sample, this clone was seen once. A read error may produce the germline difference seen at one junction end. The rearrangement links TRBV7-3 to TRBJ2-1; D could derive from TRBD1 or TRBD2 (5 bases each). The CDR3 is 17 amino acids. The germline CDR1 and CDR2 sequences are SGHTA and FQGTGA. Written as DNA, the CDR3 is TGTGCCAGCAGCTTACGGGACGGGACGGCCCCCTACAATGAGCAGCTCTTC. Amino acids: CASSLRDGTAPYNEQLF.

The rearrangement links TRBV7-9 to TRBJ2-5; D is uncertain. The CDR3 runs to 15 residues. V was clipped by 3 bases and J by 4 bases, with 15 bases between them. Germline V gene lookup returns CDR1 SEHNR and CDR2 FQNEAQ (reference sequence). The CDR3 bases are TGTGCCAGCAGCTTCGACCCCGTAGCTCCAGAGACCCAGTACTTC. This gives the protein CASSFDPVAPETQYF.

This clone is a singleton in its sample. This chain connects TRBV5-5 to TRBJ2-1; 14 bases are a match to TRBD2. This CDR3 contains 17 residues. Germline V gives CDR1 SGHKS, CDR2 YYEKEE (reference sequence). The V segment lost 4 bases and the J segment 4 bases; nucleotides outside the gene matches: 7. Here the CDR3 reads CASSLGLAGGTYNEQFF. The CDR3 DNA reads TGTGCCAGCAGCCTCGGACTAGCGGGAGGAACGTACAATGAGCAGTTCTTC.

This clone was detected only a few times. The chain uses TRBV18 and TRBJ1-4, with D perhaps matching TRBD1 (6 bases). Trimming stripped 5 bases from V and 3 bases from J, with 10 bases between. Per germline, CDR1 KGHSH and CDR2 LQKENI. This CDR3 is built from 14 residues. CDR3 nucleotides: TGTGCCAGCTCAGGACAGAATGCTAATGAAAAACTGTTTTTT. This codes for CASSGQNANEKLFF.

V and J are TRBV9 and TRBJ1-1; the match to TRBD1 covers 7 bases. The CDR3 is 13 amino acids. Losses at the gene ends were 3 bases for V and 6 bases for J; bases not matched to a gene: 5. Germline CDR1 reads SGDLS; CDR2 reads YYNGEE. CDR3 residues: CASSGYRGSEAFF. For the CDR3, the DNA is TGTGCCAGCAGCGGTTACAGGGGCTCTGAAGCTTTCTTT. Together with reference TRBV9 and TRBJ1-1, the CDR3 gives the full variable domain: DSGVTQTPKHLITATGQRVTLRCSPRSGDLSVYWYQQSLDQGLQFLIQYYNGEERAKGNILERFSAQQFPDLHSELNLSSLELGDSALYFCASSGYRGSEAFFGQGTRLTVV.

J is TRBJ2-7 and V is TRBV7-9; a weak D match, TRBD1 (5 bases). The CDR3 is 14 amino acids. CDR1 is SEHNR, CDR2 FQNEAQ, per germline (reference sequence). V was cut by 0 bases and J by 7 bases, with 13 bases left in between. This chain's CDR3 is CASSLAGALREQYF. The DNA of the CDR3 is TGTGCCAGCAGCTTAGCAGGGGCTCTGAGGGAGCAGTACTTC.

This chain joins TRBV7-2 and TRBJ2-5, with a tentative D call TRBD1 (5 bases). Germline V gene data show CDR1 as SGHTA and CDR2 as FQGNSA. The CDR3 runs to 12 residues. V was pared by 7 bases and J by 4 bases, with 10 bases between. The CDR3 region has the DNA TGTGCCAGCACAATAACAGGAGAGACCCAGTACTTC. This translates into CASTITGETQYF.

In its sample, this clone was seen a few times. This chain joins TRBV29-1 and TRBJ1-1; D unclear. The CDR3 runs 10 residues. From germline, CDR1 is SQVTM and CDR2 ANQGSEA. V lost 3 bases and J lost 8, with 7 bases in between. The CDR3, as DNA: TGCAGCGTTGATGGCAGGGAAGCTTTCTTT. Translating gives CSVDGREAFF.

CDR3 bases: TGTGCCAGCTCACCACCAGCGTCAGTCTCCTACGAGCAGTACTTC. It is translated as CASSPPASVSYEQYF. V and J are TRBV18 and TRBJ2-7, with D hard to call. Per germline, CDR1 KGHSH and CDR2 LQKENI. The CDR3 is 15 residues long. Trimming took off 0 bases at V and 0 bases at J, with 9 bases between the two ends.

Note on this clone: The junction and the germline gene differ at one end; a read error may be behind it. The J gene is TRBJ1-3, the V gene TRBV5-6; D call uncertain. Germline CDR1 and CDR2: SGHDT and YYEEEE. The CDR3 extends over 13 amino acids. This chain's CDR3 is CASSPQRGNIIYF. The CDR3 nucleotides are TGTGCCAGCAGCCCCCAACGGGGAAACATCATATATTTT.

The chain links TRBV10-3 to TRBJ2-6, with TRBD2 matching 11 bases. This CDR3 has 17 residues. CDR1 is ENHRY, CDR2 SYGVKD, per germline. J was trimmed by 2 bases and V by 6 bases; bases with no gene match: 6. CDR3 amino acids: CAISELAGETGANVLTF. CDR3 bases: TGTGCCATCAGCGAACTAGCGGGAGAAACTGGGGCCAACGTCCTGACTTTC.

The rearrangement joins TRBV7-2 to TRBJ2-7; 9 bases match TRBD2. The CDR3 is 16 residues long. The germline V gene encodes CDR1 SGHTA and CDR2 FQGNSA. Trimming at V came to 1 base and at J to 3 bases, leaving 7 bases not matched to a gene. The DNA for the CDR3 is TGTGCCAGCAGCTTAGTAGGTCTAGCGGGGAACTACGAGCAGTACTTC. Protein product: CASSLVGLAGNYEQYF.

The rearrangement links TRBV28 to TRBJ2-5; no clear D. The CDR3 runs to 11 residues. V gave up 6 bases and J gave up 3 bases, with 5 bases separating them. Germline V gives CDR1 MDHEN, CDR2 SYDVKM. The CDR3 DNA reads TGTGCCAGCAGCTCAGAAGAGACCCAGTACTTC. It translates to CASSSEETQYF.

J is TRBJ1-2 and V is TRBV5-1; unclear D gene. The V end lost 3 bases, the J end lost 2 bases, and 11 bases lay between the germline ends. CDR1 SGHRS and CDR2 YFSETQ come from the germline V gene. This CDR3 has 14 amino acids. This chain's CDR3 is CASSSGLKNYGYTF. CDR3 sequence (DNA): TGCGCCAGCAGCTCCGGACTGAAAAACTATGGCTACACCTTC. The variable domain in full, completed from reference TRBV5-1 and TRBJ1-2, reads KAGVTQTPRYLIKTRGQQVTLSCSPISGHRSVSWYQQTPGQGLQFLFEYFSETQRNKGNFPGRFSGRQFSNSRSEMNVSTLELGDSALYLCASSSGLKNYGYTFGSGTRLTVV.

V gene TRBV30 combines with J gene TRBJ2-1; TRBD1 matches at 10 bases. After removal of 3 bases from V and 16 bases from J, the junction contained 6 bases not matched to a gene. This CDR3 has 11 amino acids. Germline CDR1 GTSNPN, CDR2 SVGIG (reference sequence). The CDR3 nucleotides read TGTGCCTGGAGCCCCGGGACAGGGGCCTTCTTC. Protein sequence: CAWSPGTGAFF.

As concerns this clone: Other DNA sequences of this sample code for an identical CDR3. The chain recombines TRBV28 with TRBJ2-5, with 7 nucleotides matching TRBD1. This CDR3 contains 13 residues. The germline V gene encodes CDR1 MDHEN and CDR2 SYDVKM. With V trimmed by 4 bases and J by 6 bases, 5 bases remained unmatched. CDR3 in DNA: TGTGCCAGCAGTTCGACAGGGTTAAAGACCCAGTACTTC. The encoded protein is CASSSTGLKTQYF.

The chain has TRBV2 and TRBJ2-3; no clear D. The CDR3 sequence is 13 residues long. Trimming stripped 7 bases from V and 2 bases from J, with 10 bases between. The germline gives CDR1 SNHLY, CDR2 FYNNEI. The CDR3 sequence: CASMPPFTDTQYF. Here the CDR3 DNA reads TGTGCCAGCATGCCCCCGTTCACAGATACGCAGTATTTT.

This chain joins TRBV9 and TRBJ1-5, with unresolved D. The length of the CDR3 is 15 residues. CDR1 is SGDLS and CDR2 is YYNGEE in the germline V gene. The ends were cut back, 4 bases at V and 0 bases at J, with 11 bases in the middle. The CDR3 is CASSPRATSNQPQHF. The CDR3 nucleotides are TGTGCCAGCAGCCCTAGGGCGACTAGCAATCAGCCCCAGCATTTT. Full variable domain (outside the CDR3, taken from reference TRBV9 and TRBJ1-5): DSGVTQTPKHLITATGQRVTLRCSPRSGDLSVYWYQQSLDQGLQFLIQYYNGEERAKGNILERFSAQQFPDLHSELNLSSLELGDSALYFCASSPRATSNQPQHFGDGTRLSIL.

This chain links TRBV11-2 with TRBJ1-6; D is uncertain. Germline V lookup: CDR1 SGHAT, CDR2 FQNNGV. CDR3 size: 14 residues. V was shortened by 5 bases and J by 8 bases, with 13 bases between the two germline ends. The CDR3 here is CASSPWAMDSPLHF. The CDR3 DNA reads TGTGCCAGCAGCCCTTGGGCCATGGATTCACCCCTCCACTTT.

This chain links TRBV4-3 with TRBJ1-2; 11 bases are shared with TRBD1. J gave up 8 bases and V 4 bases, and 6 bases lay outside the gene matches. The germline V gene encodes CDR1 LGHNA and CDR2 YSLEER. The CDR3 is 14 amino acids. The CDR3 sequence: CASSLRTGGRGYTF. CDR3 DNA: TGCGCCAGCAGCCTTCGGACAGGGGGCCGGGGCTACACCTTC.

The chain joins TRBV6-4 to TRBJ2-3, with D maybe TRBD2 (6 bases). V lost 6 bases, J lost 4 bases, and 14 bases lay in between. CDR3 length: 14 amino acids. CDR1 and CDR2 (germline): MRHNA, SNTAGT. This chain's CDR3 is CASSRDFEADTQYF. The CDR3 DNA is TGTGCCAGCAGCCGGGACTTTGAGGCAGATACGCAGTATTTT.

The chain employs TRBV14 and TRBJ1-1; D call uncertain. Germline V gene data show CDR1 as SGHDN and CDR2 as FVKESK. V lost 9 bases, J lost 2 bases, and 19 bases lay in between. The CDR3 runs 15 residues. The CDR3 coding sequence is TGTGCCAGACCTGTTCGGCGCCCCCGCAACACTGAAGCTTTCTTT. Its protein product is CARPVRRPRNTEAFF.